Each of the 6 T cell receptor beta chains below was sequenced from the same sample in a study of cytomegalovirus exposure and HLA in healthy donors. The table came from immunoSEQ multiplex PCR; TCRdb's copy has only in-frame clones and leaves some out. Seen here are around 190,000 clones, 86% observed once, and the top ten hold over 1.1%. Sequencing was done on a sample of PBMCs. These receptors originate from a woman under 30 in good health and CMV-seronegative.

This chain connects TRBV18 to TRBJ1-2, with a weak D call TRBD1 (5 bases). Germline V lookup: CDR1 KGHSH, CDR2 LQKENI. The CDR3 length is 18 residues. V shed 2 bases and J shed 5 bases, with 24 bases lying between them. CDR3 nucleotides: TGTGCCAGCTCACCAAATTCGGGGGTGATCGTATCTTCGTATGGCTACACCTTC. It yields the protein CASSPNSGVIVSSYGYTF.

The chain has TRBV7-6 and TRBJ2-5; a weak D match, TRBD2 (6 bases). Germline CDR1 and CDR2: SGHVS and FNYEAQ. The germline V and J ends were trimmed by 1 base and 2 bases, with 14 bases remaining between them. This CDR3 is built from 16 residues. The CDR3 sequence: CASSLGWGEAQETQYF. The DNA of the CDR3 is TGTGCCAGCAGCTTAGGATGGGGGGAGGCGCAAGAGACCCAGTACTTC. The full variable domain, its missing parts supplied by reference TRBV7-6 and TRBJ2-5, is GAGVSQSPRYKVTKRGQDVALRCDPISGHVSLYWYRQALGQGPEFLTYFNYEAQQDKSGLPNDRFSAERPEGSISTLTIQRTEQRDSAMYRCASSLGWGEAQETQYFGPGTRLLVL.

The chain is built from TRBV21-1 and TRBJ2-7; TRBD2 is the table's D call, not checked against the DNA. TRBV21-1 is shown as a pseudogene. This CDR3 region has 18 residues. CDR3 bases: TGTGCCAGCAGCAAAAAGGGAACTAGCGGGACAAGCTCCTACGAGCAGTACTTC. This codes for CASSKKGTSGTSSYEQYF.

The CDR3 nucleotides are TGTGCCAGCAGTGCGGGACAGATAAGCAATCAGCCCCAGCATTTT. This encodes CASSAGQISNQPQHF. The chain has TRBV6-1 and TRBJ1-5, with 7 nucleotides matching TRBD1. The CDR3 sequence is 15 residues long. Germline V lookup: CDR1 MNHNS, CDR2 SASEGT. V lost 4 bases, J lost 1 base, and 4 bases stayed unmatched.

The chain is built from TRBV6-5 and TRBJ2-5, with D perhaps TRBD1 (6 bases). Germline lookup yields CDR1 MNHEY and CDR2 SVGAGI. V lost 5 bases to trimming and J lost 5 bases, with 12 bases between them. The CDR3 contains 13 residues. The CDR3 spells CASSAPQGETQYF. The CDR3 DNA reads TGTGCCAGCAGTGCGCCCCAGGGGGAGACCCAGTACTTC.

The chain couples TRBV11-2 to TRBJ1-6, with D tentatively TRBD1 (5 bases). CDR3 length equals 14 residues. V was trimmed by 7 bases and J by 10 bases, leaving 17 bases between them. The germline V gene has CDR1 SGHAT and CDR2 FQNNGV. The CDR3 is CASKSVQGRSPLHF. CDR3 nucleotide sequence: TGTGCCAGCAAGTCAGTCCAGGGCCGATCACCCCTCCACTTT.